This TCR beta chain was retrieved from a study of T cells in Graves' hyperthyroidism and ophthalmopathy. Germline V gene sequence: CDR1 SNHLY, CDR2 FYNNEI. This CDR3 has 16 amino acids. V lost 0 bases to trimming and J lost 3 bases, with 14 bases between them. Study-wide points: Through a model of 13 V-J features, ophthalmopathy was separated from stable hyperthyroidism. In the blood, most expanded thyroid clonotypes above 0.001 appeared as well.

The TCR beta CDR3 regions underwent amplification using RNA transcripts as the source. First-round RT-PCR with HTBI primers amplified the TCR CDR3 region. TCRdb itself ran the multiplex PCR reads through MiXCR, one entry per CDR3 protein. Of about 480,000 distinct CDR3 sequences detected, under 15% appear once; the ten largest clones hold roughly 17%. On this clonotype: Its antigen is as yet unknown.

When ophthalmopathy did not progress within 18 months, Graves' hyperthyroidism was considered stable. This sequence joins TRBV2 and TRBJ1-1; tentatively, D is TRBD1 (5 bases). This TCR was sampled from a woman aged 18-29 years with Graves' hyperthyroidism. Sequencing was done on a sample of blood. The CDR3 protein is CASSEAGNRGDTEAFF. The CDR3 region has the DNA TGTGCCAGCAGTGAAGCTGGTAACAGAGGGGACACTGAAGCTTTCTTT.